Detailed here is one T cell receptor (beta chain). This specimen belongs to a study of blood T cell repertoires in COVID-19. Study summary: Acute and convalescent COVID-19 samples came from the United States, Italy and Spain. PBMCs, B-cell-depleted T cells, or T cells were the source of the cDNA or gDNA that made up the material.

How the authors handled the data: Amplification of reference gene primers was used by the study to estimate nucleated cell counts. The assay was immunoSEQ multiplex PCR, and TCRdb's table has in-frame clones only and misses some. The V and J calls and clone size were taken over from that table, and D and trimming were inferred from the DNA. The data contain about 250,000 clones, almost 85% of them singletons. V dropped 6 bases and J dropped 5; count of bases not matched to a gene: 8. Germline values: CDR1 SGHTA, CDR2 FQGNSA. The CDR3 covers 15 residues. The J gene is TRBJ1-4, the V gene TRBV7-2, with 8 bases identical to TRBD1. The sequenced sample consisted of peripheral blood. The clonotype was recovered from a man between 50 and 59 years old with active or convalescent COVID-19. For the CDR3, the DNA is TGTGCCAGCAGGTCGACAGGGGCGTCAAATGAAAAACTGTTTTTT. It encodes CASRSTGASNEKLFF.